These 8 T cell receptor beta chains originate from one sample sequenced in a study of beta chain features in type 1 diabetes. Isolated RNA was reverse transcribed in full, so expressed TCRB transcripts were sequenced. Clones were read by immunoSEQ multiplex PCR, and TCRdb kept only the in-frame ones, dropping some. The sample includes nearly 250,000 clones, roughly 70% seen only once; the top ten take 0.053%. The source material was naive CD4+ T cells from blood. Receptors originate from a man under 40 in good health.

The rearrangement uses TRBV9 and TRBJ1-5, with D tentatively TRBD1 (5 bases). Trimming stripped 0 bases from V and 4 bases from J, with 11 bases between. The germline V gene has CDR1 SGDLS and CDR2 YYNGEE. The CDR3 spans 15 residues. Written as DNA, the CDR3 is TGTGCCAGCAGCGTAGGGGTGGCAGGGAATCAGCCCCAGCATTTT. The encoded protein is CASSVGVAGNQPQHF.

This clone was counted a few times. This chain uses TRBV29-1 with TRBJ1-1; TRBD1 might be the D (5 bases). Deletions cut 5 bases from V and 4 bases from J, with 14 bases between. Germline V gene sequence: CDR1 SQVTM, CDR2 ANQGSEA. There are 13 residues in the CDR3. The CDR3 loop reads CSVRGRLITEAFF. The CDR3 nucleotides are TGCAGCGTTAGGGGACGTTTGATCACTGAAGCTTTCTTT. The variable domain in full, with the rest retrieved from reference TRBV29-1 and TRBJ1-1, is SAVISQKPSRDICQRGTSLTIQCQVDSQVTMMFWYRQQPGQSLTLIATANQGSEATYESGFVIDKFPISRPNLTFSTLTVSNMSPEDSSIYLCSVRGRLITEAFFGQGTRLTVV.

The chain joins TRBV30 to TRBJ2-2; D not resolved. Trimming took off 8 bases at V and 6 bases at J, with 10 bases between the two ends. CDR3 length equals 11 residues. Germline CDR1 GTSNPN, CDR2 SVGIG (reference sequence). CDR3 amino acids: CAADPAGELFF. In DNA form, the CDR3 reads TGTGCCGCAGACCCGGCCGGGGAGCTGTTTTTT.

This clone turned up a few times. V usage is TRBV11-2 and J usage is TRBJ2-1, with no clear D. This CDR3 spans 13 amino acids. Germline CDR1 reads SGHAT; CDR2 reads FQNNGV. V was cut by 5 bases and J by 7 bases, with 12 bases left in between. The CDR3: CASSPLGLNEQFF. For the CDR3, the DNA is TGTGCCAGCAGCCCCCTGGGTTTGAATGAGCAGTTCTTC. Filled out from reference TRBV11-2 and TRBJ2-1, the complete variable domain reads EAGVAQSPRYKIIEKRQSVAFWCNPISGHATLYWYQQILGQGPKLLIQFQNNGVVDDSQLPKDRFSAERLKGVDSTLKIQPAKLEDSAVYLCASSPLGLNEQFFGPGTRLTVL.

V and J are TRBV7-2 and TRBJ2-5; weak D call: TRBD1 (5 bases). Looked up from germline, CDR1 is SGHTA and CDR2 is FQGNSA. V dropped 7 bases and J dropped 5 bases, with 14 bases sitting between them. The CDR3 length is 13 residues. In DNA form, the CDR3 reads TGTGCCAGCAAGGATAGCAGGGTTGAGACCCAGTACTTC. Encoded protein: CASKDSRVETQYF.

The rearrangement joins TRBV30 to TRBJ2-1, with D possibly TRBD1 on 6 matching bases. The CDR3 consists of 14 residues. V lost 2 bases, J lost 7 bases, and 15 bases lay in between. Germline-derived CDR1 and CDR2 are GTSNPN and SVGIG (reference sequence). Written as DNA, the CDR3 is TGTGCCTGGAGTATCCCCGGGACACTTAATGAGCAGTTCTTC. It specifies CAWSIPGTLNEQFF.

This clone was found once. This chain joins TRBV6-6 and TRBJ2-1; D is unresolved. The V end was cut by 7 bases, the J end by 6 bases, with 19 bases between. The length of the CDR3 is 15 residues. Germline CDR1 reads MNHNY; CDR2 reads SVGAGI (reference sequence). CDR3 coding DNA: TGTGCCAGCACCCAAGGAACGGTTGGTTCCAATGAGCAGTTCTTC. Protein product: CASTQGTVGSNEQFF.

The chain recombines TRBV29-1 with TRBJ2-2, with a tentative D call TRBD1 (6 bases). The ends were cut back, 2 bases at V and 1 base at J, with 11 bases in the middle. The germline V gene has CDR1 SQVTM and CDR2 ANQGSEA. The CDR3 has 15 residues. The CDR3 here is CSVEPRDKNTGELFF. As DNA, the CDR3 is TGCAGCGTTGAACCCCGGGACAAGAACACCGGGGAGCTGTTTTTT.